Following are 25 T cell receptor beta chains from one sample sequenced in a study of cytomegalovirus exposure and HLA in healthy donors. PCR involved 60 Vbeta and 13 Jbeta primers. Only in-frame clones appear in the TCRdb table, and some are missing; sequencing was by immunoSEQ multiplex PCR. Its table lists 35,000 or so clones. The sample was PBMCs. The source of these receptors is a man aged 35-49 years in good health and CMV-seropositive.

V usage is TRBV9 and J usage is TRBJ2-7; 9 positions agree with TRBD2. This CDR3 has 16 amino acids. J was trimmed by 3 bases and V by 4 bases; bases with no gene match: 11. Germline CDR1 is SGDLS and CDR2 is YYNGEE. The CDR3 DNA reads TGTGCCAGCAGCCCCGGTCCGGCGGGAGGGTACTACGAGCAGTACTTC. The encoded protein is CASSPGPAGGYYEQYF.

The V call is TRBV7-2, the J call TRBJ1-1; 7 nucleotides agree with TRBD1. This CDR3 is 14 amino acids long. The germline CDR1 and CDR2 sequences are SGHTA and FQGNSA. V was clipped by 5 bases and J by 2 bases; unmatched bases: 5. The CDR3 region is CASSLGDSNTEAFF. The CDR3 DNA is TGTGCCAGCAGCCTAGGGGACAGTAACACTGAAGCTTTCTTT.

This sequence joins TRBV19 and TRBJ1-2; TRBD1 agrees at 7 bases. Germline trimming cut 7 bases from V and 5 bases from J; bases unmatched to any gene: 7. Germline V gene lookup returns CDR1 LNHDA and CDR2 SQIVND (reference sequence). The CDR3 length is 13 residues. CDR3 DNA: TGTGCCAGTAACCAAGACAGGGATTATGGCTACACCTTC. Residues: CASNQDRDYGYTF.

J is TRBJ2-7 and V is TRBV6-5; the match to TRBD2 covers 8 bases. This CDR3 region has 15 residues. V trimming: 0 bases; J trimming: 4 bases; junction bases outside the gene matches: 5. Germline CDR1 and CDR2: MNHEY and SVGAGI. CDR3 protein: CASSYSTVAGYEQYF. The DNA for the CDR3 is TGTGCCAGCAGTTACTCGACGGTAGCGGGATACGAGCAGTACTTC.

This CDR3 reads CASSPSGTSGRETQYF. The CDR3 bases are TGTGCCAGCAGCCCCTCCGGGACTAGCGGGAGGGAGACCCAGTACTTC. The chain joins TRBV7-2 to TRBJ2-5; 15 positions agree with TRBD2. The CDR3 has 16 residues. V gave up 5 bases and J gave up 5 bases; unmatched junction bases: 6. Germline V gene lookup returns CDR1 SGHTA and CDR2 FQGNSA.

This chain links TRBV18 with TRBJ2-7; 13 bases match TRBD2. Germline loops: CDR1 KGHSH, CDR2 LQKENI. The J segment lost 4 bases and the V segment lost 3 bases, leaving 6 bases of the junction unmatched. This CDR3 contains 16 residues. The CDR3 DNA sequence: TGTGCCAGCTCACCCCGACTAGCGGGAGGCGGGTACGAGCAGTACTTC. This encodes CASSPRLAGGGYEQYF. Supplemented by reference TRBV18 and TRBJ2-7, the full variable domain reads NAGVMQNPRHLVRRRGQEARLRCSPMKGHSHVYWYRQLPEEGLKFMVYLQKENIIDESGMPKERFSAEFPKEGPSILRIQQVVRGDSAAYFCASSPRLAGGGYEQYFGPGTRLTVT.

The chain combines TRBV6-1 with TRBJ1-1; D is unresolved. The germline CDR1 and CDR2 sequences are MNHNS and SASEGT. The CDR3 contains 15 residues. V shed 5 bases and J shed 1 base, with 14 bases lying between them. The CDR3 nucleotides are TGTGCCAGCAGTTTTTCCCGGAGGACGAACACTGAAGCTTTCTTT. It yields the protein CASSFSRRTNTEAFF.

The CDR3 DNA reads TGCGCCAGCAGTGAGTCGATATTAGGAGACGAGCAGTACTTC. Translation: CASSESILGDEQYF. The V gene is TRBV10-1, the J gene TRBJ2-7; no firm D call. Germline V gene lookup returns CDR1 WNHNN and CDR2 SYGVQD (reference sequence). The CDR3 runs to 14 residues. V was pared by 0 bases and J by 5 bases, with 11 bases between.

The chain is built from TRBV19 and TRBJ2-4; a possible D gene is TRBD2 (5 bases). V was pared by 3 bases and J by 8 bases, with 11 bases between. Germline assignment: CDR1 LNHDA and CDR2 SQIVND (reference sequence). This CDR3 spans 13 amino acids. Written as DNA, the CDR3 is TGTGCCAGTAGTATTCAGGACGGGGACATTCAGTACTTC. Translated: CASSIQDGDIQYF.

The chain carries TRBV27 and TRBJ1-2, with a weak D call TRBD1 (6 bases). The CDR3 extends over 16 amino acids. Trimming took off 7 bases at V and 8 bases at J, with 26 bases between the two ends. Germline V gene data show CDR1 as MNHEY and CDR2 as SMNVEV (reference sequence). The DNA of the CDR3 is TGTGCCAGCACCCATGAGTTGACAGGCGGACTCGGAGGCTACACCTTC. Its translation is CASTHELTGGLGGYTF.

The chain is built from TRBV5-1 and TRBJ1-2; TRBD1 matches at 9 bases. This CDR3 is 15 amino acids long. Germline values: CDR1 SGHRS, CDR2 YFSETQ. V lost 1 base, J lost 3 bases, and 4 bases stayed unmatched. CDR3 in amino acids: CASSLTGGQDYGYTF. In DNA, the CDR3 is TGCGCCAGCAGCTTGACAGGGGGCCAGGACTATGGCTACACCTTC.

The J gene is TRBJ1-1, the V gene TRBV7-2; 7 bases map to TRBD1. Germline trimming cut 1 base from V and 3 bases from J; bases unmatched to any gene: 2. The CDR3 extends over 14 amino acids. CDR1 is SGHTA, CDR2 FQGNSA, per germline. The CDR3 region is CASSLVQGYTEAFF. DNA for the CDR3: TGTGCCAGCAGCTTAGTACAGGGGTACACTGAAGCTTTCTTT. Drawing the rest from reference TRBV7-2 and TRBJ1-1, the complete variable domain is GAGVSQSPSNKVTEKGKDVELRCDPISGHTALYWYRQSLGQGLEFLIYFQGNSAPDKSGLPSDRFSAERTGGSVSTLTIQRTQQEDSAVYLCASSLVQGYTEAFFGQGTRLTVV.

The chain recombines TRBV29-1 with TRBJ2-2; 11 nucleotides match TRBD2. CDR1 is SQVTM, CDR2 ANQGSEA, per germline. This CDR3 has 16 amino acids. Trimming took 2 bases from V and 5 from J; bases not matched to a gene: 7. This CDR3 reads CSVELLAGGTTGELFF. In DNA form, the CDR3 reads TGCAGCGTTGAACTGCTAGCGGGAGGAACTACCGGGGAGCTGTTTTTT.

The rearrangement joins TRBV6-1 to TRBJ1-4, with 11 bases that match TRBD1. Germline CDR1 reads MNHNS; CDR2 reads SASEGT. The V and J ends lost 0 bases and 8 bases, in that order; junction bases with no gene match: 2. The CDR3 consists of 15 residues. CDR3 sequence: CASSEARTGGEKLFF. The CDR3 region has the DNA TGTGCCAGCAGTGAAGCGCGGACAGGGGGCGAAAAACTGTTTTTT.

The chain is built from TRBV25-1 and TRBJ2-1, with D possibly being TRBD2 (6 bases). Germline V gives CDR1 MGHDK, CDR2 SYGVNS. This CDR3 has 13 residues. V lost 7 bases to trimming and J lost 8 bases, with 15 bases between them. CDR3 coding DNA: TGTGCCAGCACCCGAGCTGGGGACTATGAGCAGTTCTTC. Its translation: CASTRAGDYEQFF.

The genes are TRBV5-8 and TRBJ2-1, with a possible D match to TRBD1 (7 bases). The CDR3 contains 18 residues. V lost 0 bases, J lost 0 bases, and 16 bases lay in between. The germline gives CDR1 SGHTS, CDR2 YDEGEE. The CDR3 region is CASSLAGGSGSSYNEQFF. DNA of the CDR3: TGTGCCAGCAGCTTGGCAGGGGGGTCCGGGAGCTCCTACAATGAGCAGTTCTTC.

CDR3 sequence reads: CASSLEQGAYNEQFF. For the CDR3, the DNA is TGTGCCAGCAGTTTGGAACAGGGGGCCTACAATGAGCAGTTCTTC. The rearrangement uses TRBV27 and TRBJ2-1; 8 nucleotides line up with TRBD1. V lost 3 bases and J lost 2; bases outside the gene matches: 3. The CDR3 is 15 amino acids. Germline V gives CDR1 MNHEY, CDR2 SMNVEV (reference sequence).

V is TRBV5-1 and J is TRBJ1-1, with D unresolved. V dropped 0 bases and J dropped 6 bases, with 12 bases sitting between them. In germline, CDR1 is SGHRS, CDR2 YFSETQ. The CDR3 is 14 residues long. The CDR3 spells CASSLGAMLAEAFF. DNA for the CDR3: TGCGCCAGCAGCTTGGGGGCTATGCTCGCTGAAGCTTTCTTT.

The rearrangement joins TRBV7-9 to TRBJ2-1; perhaps TRBD1 as D (5 bases). V shed 5 bases and J shed 4 bases, with 9 bases lying between them. Germline CDR1 reads SEHNR; CDR2 reads FQNEAQ (reference sequence). The CDR3 spans 13 residues. CDR3 amino acids: CASSPDSYNEQFF. CDR3 in DNA: TGTGCCAGCAGCCCTGACAGTTACAATGAGCAGTTCTTC.

The V gene is TRBV19, the J gene TRBJ1-1, with D hard to call. V shed 6 bases and J shed 1 base, with 12 bases lying between them. The CDR3 has 14 residues. Germline V gene sequence: CDR1 LNHDA, CDR2 SQIVND (reference sequence). The CDR3 nucleotides read TGTGCCAGTAGCCACGACACTGGGAACACTGAAGCTTTCTTT. It is translated as CASSHDTGNTEAFF. The full variable domain, completed using reference TRBV19 and TRBJ1-1, is DGGITQSPKYLFRKEGQNVTLSCEQNLNHDAMYWYRQDPGQGLRLIYYSQIVNDFQKGDIAEGYSVSREKKESFPLTVTSAQKNPTAFYLCASSHDTGNTEAFFGQGTRLTVV.

This chain uses TRBV15 with TRBJ2-7; 9 nucleotides line up with TRBD2. This CDR3 is built from 17 residues. Germline lookup yields CDR1 LNHNV and CDR2 YYDKDF (reference sequence). The junction had 14 bases not matched to a gene; V was cut back by 1 base and J by 7 bases. The CDR3 is CATSRGDLTSGGGEQYF. CDR3 nucleotides: TGTGCCACCAGCAGAGGGGACCTGACTAGCGGAGGTGGGGAGCAGTACTTC. Drawing the rest from reference TRBV15 and TRBJ2-7, the complete variable domain is DAMVIQNPRYQVTQFGKPVTLSCSQTLNHNVMYWYQQKSSQAPKLLFHYYDKDFNNEADTPDNFQSRRPNTSFCFLDIRSPGLGDTAMYLCATSRGDLTSGGGEQYFGPGTRLTVT.

V gene TRBV18 combines with J gene TRBJ2-7; 7 nucleotides line up with TRBD2. Losses at the gene ends were 1 base for V and 7 bases for J; bases not matched to a gene: 10. In germline, CDR1 is KGHSH, CDR2 LQKENI. The CDR3 spans 15 residues. The CDR3 here is CASSPLGQAGLEQYF. As DNA, the CDR3 is TGTGCCAGCTCACCACTTGGACAAGCGGGGTTGGAGCAGTACTTC. Full variable domain (outside the CDR3, taken from reference TRBV18 and TRBJ2-7): NAGVMQNPRHLVRRRGQEARLRCSPMKGHSHVYWYRQLPEEGLKFMVYLQKENIIDESGMPKERFSAEFPKEGPSILRIQQVVRGDSAAYFCASSPLGQAGLEQYFGPGTRLTVT.

The V and J genes are TRBV28 and TRBJ1-4; maybe TRBD1 (6 bases). CDR1 and CDR2 (germline): MDHEN, SYDVKM. The CDR3 extends over 16 amino acids. The V gene lost 6 bases and the J gene lost 7 bases, with 21 bases spanning the gap. CDR3 DNA sequence: TGTGCCAGCAGCCTCCCCCTACAGGGTCCGGGTGAAAAACTGTTTTTT. It translates to CASSLPLQGPGEKLFF.

The CDR3 nucleotides are TGTGCCAGCAGCGTAGGGGTTACACTACTTTACAATGAGCAGTTCTTC. It translates to CASSVGVTLLYNEQFF. The chain recombines TRBV9 with TRBJ2-1, with D unresolved. V lost 0 bases, J lost 4 bases, and 14 bases lay in between. Germline assignment: CDR1 SGDLS and CDR2 YYNGEE. The CDR3 covers 16 residues.

CDR3 bases: TGTGCCAGCAGCCCGTGGACAGGGGATAGAACTGAAGCTTTCTTT. Translation gives CASSPWTGDRTEAFF. V and J are TRBV7-2 and TRBJ1-1, with 9 bases aligning to TRBD1. The CDR3 spans 15 residues. Germline V gene data show CDR1 as SGHTA and CDR2 as FQGNSA. Unmatched junction bases numbered 9, after V lost 5 bases and J lost 5 bases. Full variable domain (rest looked up from reference TRBV7-2 and TRBJ1-1): GAGVSQSPSNKVTEKGKDVELRCDPISGHTALYWYRQSLGQGLEFLIYFQGNSAPDKSGLPSDRFSAERTGGSVSTLTIQRTQQEDSAVYLCASSPWTGDRTEAFFGQGTRLTVV.